Listed below are T cell receptor beta chains from one sample, sequenced in a study of blood T cell repertoires in COVID-19. TCRdb's copy holds only in-frame clones and misses some; the assay was immunoSEQ multiplex PCR. This table holds 230,000 or so clones, about 86% found once. Sequenced sample: peripheral blood. These receptors were obtained from a man in his forties with active or convalescent COVID-19. Both conserved end residues are part of each CDR3.

J gene: TRBJ1-2
V gene: TRBV4-2
CDR3 protein: CASSQDPGSYGYTF

J gene: TRBJ2-5
V gene: TRBV11-3
CDR3 protein: CASSSIASGSLETQYF

J gene: TRBJ1-1
V gene: TRBV2
CDR3 protein: CASSYQTGQATEAFF

J gene: TRBJ2-7
V gene: TRBV27
CDR3 protein: CASSLRRLAGGPGQYF

J gene: TRBJ2-5
V gene: TRBV6-5
CDR3 protein: CASSYRVSLGETQYF

J gene: TRBJ2-5
V gene: TRBV25-1
CDR3 protein: CASSQQGTRETQYF

J gene: TRBJ2-3
V gene: TRBV29-1
CDR3 protein: CSVPTSGGFTDTQYF

J gene: TRBJ2-5
V gene: TRBV5-6
CDR3 protein: CASSFRGRETQYF

J gene: TRBJ2-1
V gene: TRBV14
CDR3 protein: CASSPLAGAYNEQFF

J gene: TRBJ1-4
V gene: TRBV12-3/TRBV12-4
CDR3 protein: CASRRDREKLFF

J gene: TRBJ1-2
V gene: TRBV6-5
CDR3 protein: CATTRSGLDYGYTF

J gene: TRBJ2-7
V gene: TRBV18
CDR3 protein: CASSPEDRGAYEQYF

J gene: TRBJ1-5
V gene: TRBV16
CDR3 protein: CASSQSLQPQHF

J gene: TRBJ2-3
V gene: TRBV18
CDR3 protein: CASSPPVGTGLTDTQYF

J gene: TRBJ1-1
V gene: TRBV19
CDR3 protein: CASSIGQANTEAFF

J gene: TRBJ2-5
V gene: TRBV4-1
CDR3 protein: CASSPAVLQETQYF

J gene: TRBJ1-4
V gene: TRBV19
CDR3 protein: CASSIPGQNNEKLFF

J gene: TRBJ1-2
V gene: TRBV27
CDR3 protein: CASRRFDREAGYTF

J gene: TRBJ1-2
V gene: TRBV3-1/TRBV3-2
CDR3 protein: CASSQALGSGYTF

J gene: TRBJ1-2
V gene: TRBV7-8
CDR3 protein: CASSSDRAGYGYTF

J gene: TRBJ1-5
V gene: TRBV7-2
CDR3 protein: CASSITGTGGSSNQPQHF

J gene: TRBJ1-5
V gene: TRBV7-9
CDR3 protein: CASSLGDFEGQPQHF

J gene: TRBJ2-7
V gene: TRBV10-2
CDR3 protein: CASSRGGPYEQYF

J gene: TRBJ1-1
V gene: TRBV1
CDR3 protein: CTSSQYKNTEAFF

J gene: TRBJ1-5
V gene: TRBV6-5
CDR3 protein: CASTGQGGSGPQHF

J gene: TRBJ2-7
V gene: TRBV19
CDR3 protein: CASSISADSSYEQYF

J gene: TRBJ1-2
V gene: TRBV7-2
CDR3 protein: CASSLARGGGYGYTF

J gene: TRBJ2-3
V gene: TRBV4-1
CDR3 protein: CASSQVFGSGMLADTQYF

J gene: TRBJ2-2
V gene: TRBV24-1
CDR3 protein: CATSGQGARYTGELFF

J gene: TRBJ2-5
V gene: TRBV7-2
CDR3 protein: CASSLMAAAETQYF

J gene: TRBJ1-2
V gene: TRBV25-1
CDR3 protein: CASSPAVTAYGYTF

J gene: TRBJ2-7
V gene: TRBV3-1/TRBV3-2
CDR3 protein: CASRTRGSYEQYF

J gene: TRBJ2-3
V gene: TRBV10-3
CDR3 protein: CAISETGGVSTDTQYF

J gene: TRBJ2-5
V gene: TRBV9
CDR3 protein: CASSAPGTSGQETQYF